A selection of T cell receptor beta chains follows, all from one sample in a study of spatial heterogeneity in lung cancer. TCRdb called the 5' RACE reads again in MiXCR, with one record for every CDR3 protein. The sample lists 7,500 to 9,000 distinct CDR3 sequences; around 7% were seen once. The sample here was lung tumor tissue, taken at surgery. These TCRs come from a male donor with early-stage non-small cell lung cancer. Each CDR3 is given with its conserved first and last residue. The order of the fields is V gene, J gene, clone size, D gene, CDR3 protein, CDR3 DNA. The D gene is left open where the match is weak. Some rows mark clone size as missing; the rest say once, few, many or name a class of expanded clone.

v_call: TRBV28
j_call: TRBJ2-4
clone_size: -
d_call: TRBD2
cdr3_aa: CASSPQAGDIQYF
cdr3_nt: TGTGCCAGCAGTCCCCAAGCGGGAGACATTCAGTACTTC

v_call: TRBV3-1
j_call: TRBJ2-7
clone_size: many
d_call: -
cdr3_aa: CASSPPGHHLEQYF
cdr3_nt: TGTGCCAGCAGCCCCCCCGGGCACCACCTGGAGCAGTACTTC

v_call: TRBV5-1
j_call: TRBJ2-5
clone_size: -
d_call: -
cdr3_aa: CASSYPQETQYF
cdr3_nt: TGCGCCAGCAGCTACCCCCAAGAGACCCAGTACTTC

v_call: TRBV3-1
j_call: TRBJ1-4
clone_size: many
d_call: -
cdr3_aa: CASSPGQNEKLFF
cdr3_nt: TGTGCCAGCAGTCCCGGACAGAATGAAAAACTGTTTTTT

v_call: TRBV10-1
j_call: TRBJ2-2
clone_size: medium-sized
d_call: TRBD2
cdr3_aa: CASSESELAGSGELFF
cdr3_nt: TGCGCCAGCAGTGAGTCGGAGCTAGCGGGATCCGGGGAGCTGTTTTTT

v_call: TRBV6-6
j_call: TRBJ2-5
clone_size: many
d_call: TRBD2
cdr3_aa: CASILDSGRTETQYF
cdr3_nt: TGTGCCAGTATTTTGGATAGCGGGAGGACGGAGACCCAGTACTTC

v_call: TRBV6-1
j_call: TRBJ1-1
clone_size: medium-sized
d_call: TRBD1
cdr3_aa: CASQGGLRNTEAFF
cdr3_nt: TGTGCCAGCCAGGGGGGCCTGAGGAACACTGAAGCTTTCTTT

v_call: TRBV28
j_call: TRBJ2-7
clone_size: medium-sized
d_call: -
cdr3_aa: CASSSLPSYEQYF
cdr3_nt: TGTGCCAGCAGTTCTCTACCCTCCTACGAGCAGTACTTC

v_call: TRBV20-1
j_call: TRBJ1-6
clone_size: many
d_call: -
cdr3_aa: CSATTGGGGTSRVPLHF
cdr3_nt: TGCAGTGCTACCACTGGCGGAGGAGGGACCTCGCGGGTGCCCCTCCACTTT

v_call: TRBV20-1
j_call: TRBJ2-1
clone_size: medium-sized
d_call: TRBD1
cdr3_aa: CSARDQWDRVSVEQFF
cdr3_nt: TGCAGTGCTAGAGATCAGTGGGACAGGGTGTCAGTCGAGCAGTTCTTC

v_call: TRBV27
j_call: TRBJ2-7
clone_size: medium-sized
d_call: TRBD1
cdr3_aa: CASSSLWTGPYEQYF
cdr3_nt: TGTGCCAGCAGTTCCCTCTGGACAGGGCCCTACGAGCAGTACTTC

v_call: TRBV7-6
j_call: TRBJ2-2
clone_size: medium-sized
d_call: -
cdr3_aa: CASSLEVTANTGELFF
cdr3_nt: TGTGCCAGCAGCTTAGAGGTGACAGCGAACACCGGGGAGCTGTTTTTT